This T cell receptor (beta chain) is from a study of blood T cell repertoires in COVID-19. Per the germline V gene, CDR1 is SGHTA and CDR2 is FQGNSA. The CDR3 spans 14 residues. Trimming cost V 5 bases and J 0 bases, with 7 bases left between them. Enrollees, about 18 to 100 years old, lived in about two dozen US areas. Source study methods: Nucleated cell number was recorded as an estimate derived from reference gene primer amplification. Libraries were prepared by immunoSEQ multiplex PCR; TCRdb keeps only in-frame clonotypes and omits some of them. D and trimming come from the DNA, and the V and J calls and clone size come from that table. The sample consists of 160,000 or so clones, more than 75% of them appearing once.

Material: PBMCs or T cells enriched from blood (not recorded which). This TCR came from a man aged 35 to 55 who had recovered from COVID-19. The chain joins TRBV7-2 to TRBJ2-2, with a possible D match to TRBD2 (5 bases). CDR3 nucleotide sequence: TGTGCCAGCAGCGGGGAGTCGAACACCGGGGAGCTGTTTTTT. Protein sequence: CASSGESNTGELFF.